These 13 T cell receptor beta chains share one sample of origin, sequenced in a study of shared clonotypes between healthy human individuals. The protocol was immunoSEQ multiplex PCR, while the TCRdb copy is restricted to in-frame clones and leaves out a portion. This table holds approximately 810,000 clones, nearly 95% found once. Selected positively for CCR7 and CD45RO-negative, naive CD8 cells excluded terminally differentiated effector memory CD45RA+ cells. Sequenced: naive CD8+ T cells sorted from blood. The receptor set was obtained from a man younger than 40 in good health.

The CDR3 nucleotides read TGTGCCAGCAGCCAGGAGGGGCGCGAGCAGTACTTC. As protein: CASSQEGREQYF. The rearrangement links TRBV13 to TRBJ2-7, with D possibly matching TRBD2 (6 bases). With 5 bases removed from V and 6 bases from J, the gap between germline ends came to 11 bases. The CDR3 loop spans 12 amino acids. In germline, CDR1 is PRHDT, CDR2 FYEKMQ (reference sequence).

The CDR3 is CASSSNRQAYSNQPQHF. CDR3 DNA sequence: TGTGCCAGCAGTTCAAACCGACAGGCCTATAGCAATCAGCCCCAGCATTTT. The V gene is TRBV28, the J gene TRBJ1-5, with TRBD1 as a possible D gene (6 bases). The germline V gene encodes CDR1 MDHEN and CDR2 SYDVKM. There are 17 residues in the CDR3. V was trimmed by 4 bases and J by 0 bases, leaving 16 bases between them.

V usage is TRBV13 and J usage is TRBJ2-1; D is undetermined. The V gene's germline CDR1 is PRHDT and CDR2 FYEKMQ (reference sequence). V shed 0 bases and J shed 5 bases, with 8 bases lying between them. This CDR3 is 14 amino acids long. The CDR3 loop reads CASSLGLLNNEQFF. CDR3 DNA sequence: TGTGCCAGCAGCTTAGGACTGCTTAACAATGAGCAGTTCTTC.

With respect to this clone: At one of its ends the junction is not consistent with the germline gene, which may arise from a read error. The rearrangement joins TRBV30 to TRBJ2-3; a weak D match, TRBD2 (5 bases). The germline gives CDR1 GTSNPN, CDR2 SVGIG (reference sequence). The CDR3 covers 10 residues. As DNA, the CDR3 is TGTGCCTGGAGTGAGACTATAGCGACTTTT. Encoded protein: CAWSETIATF.

The rearrangement uses TRBV4-2 and TRBJ2-1; 10 bases map to TRBD2. The CDR3 totals 16 residues. J gave up 8 bases and V 2 bases, and 9 bases lay outside the gene matches. Germline lookup yields CDR1 LGHNA and CDR2 YNFKEQ. The CDR3 DNA follows: TGTGCCAGCAGCCAATCGGGGCTAGCGGGAGACGATGAGCAGTTCTTC. This sequence encodes CASSQSGLAGDDEQFF.

The gene calls are TRBV7-4 and TRBJ2-7, with D possibly being TRBD1 (6 bases). Trimming cost V 5 bases and J 2 bases, with 13 bases left between them. CDR1 is SGHVT and CDR2 is SQSDAQ in the germline V gene. The CDR3 extends over 14 amino acids. CDR3 amino acids: CASSQGHRPYEQYF. The DNA for the CDR3 is TGTGCCAGCAGCCAGGGACACCGCCCCTACGAGCAGTACTTC. Variable domain in full (rest from reference TRBV7-4 and TRBJ2-7): GAGVSQSPRYKVAKRGRDVALRCDSISGHVTLYWYRQTLGQGSEVLTYSQSDAQRDKSGRPSGRFSAERPERSVSTLKIQRTEQGDSAVYLCASSQGHRPYEQYFGPGTRLTVT.

The chain joins TRBV7-2 to TRBJ2-3; TRBD2 aligns across 9 bases. J lost 1 base, V lost 5 bases, and 7 bases had no gene match. The V gene's germline CDR1 is SGHTA and CDR2 FQGNSA. This CDR3 is 16 amino acids long. The CDR3 DNA reads TGTGCCAGCAGCCCAATAGCGGGAGAGGGCACAGATACGCAGTATTTT. Protein: CASSPIAGEGTDTQYF.

This rearrangement joins TRBV7-3 to TRBJ2-3; D is undetermined. This CDR3 is built from 16 residues. The germline gives CDR1 SGHTA, CDR2 FQGTGA. The V end was cut by 3 bases, the J end by 3 bases, with 16 bases between. The chain's CDR3 is CASSFDPNRDTDTQYF. CDR3 DNA: TGTGCCAGCAGCTTCGACCCGAATAGGGATACAGATACGCAGTATTTT.

The chain is built from TRBV5-4 and TRBJ2-5; 8 bases line up with TRBD1. This CDR3 is built from 20 residues. Germline CDR1 is SGHNT and CDR2 is YYREEE (reference sequence). V shed 0 bases, J shed 1 base, and the junction held 17 bases outside the gene matches. The CDR3 DNA reads as TGTGCCAGCAGCTTGGGGCCGGGACAGGTACTCCCCAAGTCCCAAGAGACCCAGTACTTC. This translates into CASSLGPGQVLPKSQETQYF.

This chain links TRBV5-1 with TRBJ1-3; tentative D call: TRBD1 (6 bases). V lost 1 base to trimming and J lost 1 base, with 21 bases between them. The CDR3 totals 19 residues. Looked up from germline, CDR1 is SGHRS and CDR2 is YFSETQ. The DNA for the CDR3 is TGCGCCAGCAGCTTGACCAAACGGGGGGGCTACACGTCTGGAAACACCATATATTTT. Translating gives CASSLTKRGGYTSGNTIYF.

The CDR3 here is CASSRLAGETYEQYF. CDR3 bases: TGCGCCAGCAGCCGACTAGCGGGAGAGACCTACGAGCAGTACTTC. The chain combines TRBV4-1 with TRBJ2-7; TRBD2 matches at 12 bases. The trim removed 4 bases at V and 2 bases at J, leaving 3 bases unmatched. CDR1 is MGHRA, CDR2 YSYEKL, per germline. This CDR3 is 15 amino acids long.

The gene calls are TRBV6-5 and TRBJ1-4; D remains ambiguous. V dropped 10 bases and J dropped 4 bases, with 7 bases sitting between them. Germline CDR1 and CDR2: MNHEY and SVGAGI. The CDR3 consists of 11 residues. In nucleotides, the CDR3 is TGTGCCACCTTCTATAATGAAAAACTGTTTTTT. The encoded protein is CATFYNEKLFF.

A note on this clone: Other DNA variants within this sample encode the same CDR3. The chain joins TRBV27 to TRBJ2-2; D gene uncertain. V lost 2 bases and J lost 6, with 4 bases in between. CDR1 is MNHEY and CDR2 is SMNVEV in the germline V gene (reference sequence). The CDR3 runs 12 residues. The DNA for the CDR3 is TGTGCCAGCAGTTTAAGGCCCGGGGAGCTGTTTTTT. It yields the protein CASSLRPGELFF.